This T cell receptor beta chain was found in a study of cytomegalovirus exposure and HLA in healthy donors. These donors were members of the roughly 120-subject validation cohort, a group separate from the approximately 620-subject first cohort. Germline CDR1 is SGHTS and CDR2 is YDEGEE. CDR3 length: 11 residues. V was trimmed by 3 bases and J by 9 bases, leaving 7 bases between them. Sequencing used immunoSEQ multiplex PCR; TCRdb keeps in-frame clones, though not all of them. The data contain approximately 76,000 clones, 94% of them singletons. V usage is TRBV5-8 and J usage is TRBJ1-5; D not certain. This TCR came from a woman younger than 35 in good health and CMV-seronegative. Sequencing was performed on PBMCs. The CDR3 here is CASSSPGPQHF. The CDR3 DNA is TGTGCCAGCAGCTCTCCCGGGCCCCAGCATTTT.